This T cell receptor beta chain was documented in a study of cytomegalovirus exposure and HLA in healthy donors. Study results and caveats: Confirmation was obtained in vitro that a few CMV-associated chains are specific for CMV antigens. Productive status was seen about 90% or about 30% of the time for most TCR beta V segments in an earlier analysis.

CDR3 size: 13 residues. Per germline, CDR1 MNHNS and CDR2 SASEGT. The study ran its PCR with 60 Vbeta and 13 Jbeta primers. Profiling relied on immunoSEQ multiplex PCR, and the TCRdb table lists in-frame clones only, not all of them. Listed are 140,000 to 150,000 clones; about 1.7% falls within the top ten. It was healthy bone marrow donors who served as donors. As regards this clone: Antigen: not known. At one end, the junction sequence differs from germline, possibly due to a read error.

The clonotype originates from a woman aged 45 to 65 in good health and CMV-seronegative. The gene calls are TRBV6-1 and TRBJ2-2; D tentatively reads TRBD1 or TRBD2 (6 bases each). Sequencing used PBMCs. Here the CDR3 DNA reads TGTGCCGGCAGTGGGGGGCGGATCGGGGAGCTGTTTTTT. The encoded protein is CAGSGGRIGELFF.